This T cell receptor beta chain appears in the sequencing data of a study of blood T cell repertoires in COVID-19. Whole-study context: Researchers got acute and convalescent COVID-19 samples from the United States, Italy and Spain. T cells, B-cell-depleted T cells, or PBMCs provided the cDNA or gDNA that served as material.

In the original processing: Reference gene primers were amplified, and this amplification served to estimate nucleated cell counts. Assay: immunoSEQ multiplex PCR; the TCRdb copy retains only in-frame clones and omits some. The V and J calls and clone size were taken over from that table, and D and trimming were inferred from the DNA. The sample carries approximately 100,000 clones, 85% to 95% recorded once. This clone was detected once. Trimming left V 4 bases short and J 2 bases short, with 16 bases between. CDR3 length: 16 residues. CDR1 is SNHLY and CDR2 is FYNNEI in the germline V gene. The chain uses TRBV2 and TRBJ2-3; possibly TRBD2 for D (5 bases). The sample taken for sequencing was peripheral blood. The sequence was collected from a man aged 50-60 years with active COVID-19. The CDR3 reads CASSGIPADPTDTQYF. The CDR3 bases are TGTGCCAGCAGTGGGATACCAGCGGACCCCACAGATACGCAGTATTTT. Looking up the rest from reference TRBV2 and TRBJ2-3 gives the full variable domain: EPEVTQTPSHQVTQMGQEVILRCVPISNHLYFYWYRQILGQKVEFLVSFYNNEISEKSEIFDDQFSVERPDGSNFTLKIRSTKLEDSAMYFCASSGIPADPTDTQYFGPGTRLTVL.